Following are 8 T cell receptor beta chains from one sample sequenced in a study of memory CD4+ T cells and cytomegalovirus serostatus. The method was immunoSEQ multiplex PCR; TCRdb's version includes in-frame clones alone and lacks a portion of them. The profile shows 70,000 to 90,000 clones, just under 80% of them singletons. The sort gate was single viable CD3+CD4+CD8-CD45RO+ cells for memory CD4+ T cells. Sequenced sample: memory CD4+ T cells from blood. These receptors were collected from an adult in good health and CMV-seropositive.

This chain joins TRBV6-5 and TRBJ2-5, with 7 bases matching TRBD1. The CDR3 loop spans 14 amino acids. Trimming at V came to 6 bases and at J to 7 bases, leaving 11 bases not matched to a gene. The germline CDR1 and CDR2 sequences are MNHEY and SVGAGI. CDR3 DNA: TGTGCCAGCAGGACTTCGACAGGGACAGCGACCCAGTACTTC. Its protein is CASRTSTGTATQYF.

This clone was picked up a small number of times. The chain links TRBV7-9 to TRBJ2-3; D is possibly TRBD2 (6 bases). CDR1 is SEHNR, CDR2 FQNEAQ, per germline (reference sequence). V lost 1 base, J lost 2 bases, and 13 bases lay in between. This CDR3 contains 16 residues. In nucleotides, the CDR3 is TGTGCCAGCAGCTTAGGAACGGCGGGGATCACAGATACGCAGTATTTT. Protein product: CASSLGTAGITDTQYF.

This clone was counted only a few times. This chain connects TRBV2 to TRBJ1-1; tentatively, D is TRBD1 (6 bases). Per germline, CDR1 SNHLY and CDR2 FYNNEI. This CDR3 contains 12 residues. V shed 10 bases and J shed 0 bases, with 9 bases lying between them. CDR3 amino acids: CATGAMNTEAFF. The CDR3 DNA sequence: TGTGCCACAGGGGCTATGAACACTGAAGCTTTCTTT.

V is TRBV27 and J is TRBJ2-3, with 12 positions matching TRBD2. CDR3 length: 13 amino acids. The ends lost 6 bases at V and 6 bases at J; junction bases unmatched: 1. The germline CDR1 and CDR2 sequences are MNHEY and SMNVEV (reference sequence). CDR3 sequence: CASRLAGGDTQYF. DNA of the CDR3: TGTGCCAGCAGGCTAGCGGGAGGGGATACGCAGTATTTT.

V and J are TRBV30 and TRBJ2-1; possible D gene TRBD2, 5 bases. The V gene lost 4 bases and the J gene lost 9 bases, with 25 bases spanning the gap. This CDR3 spans 16 amino acids. Germline CDR1 is GTSNPN and CDR2 is SVGIG (reference sequence). The CDR3 coding sequence is TGTGCCTGGACCGCTAGGCTTACGTCCTTTCGGGGTGAGCAGTTCTTC. The encoded protein is CAWTARLTSFRGEQFF.

The chain has TRBV19 and TRBJ1-2, with 8 bases lining up with TRBD1. From germline, CDR1 is LNHDA and CDR2 SQIVND (reference sequence). This CDR3 is built from 14 residues. The J segment lost 8 bases and the V segment lost 2 bases, leaving 7 bases of the junction unmatched. The CDR3 DNA reads TGTGCCAGTAGTATACAGGGGGCGCAGATGGGCTACACCTTC. Protein product: CASSIQGAQMGYTF.

The rearrangement links TRBV19 to TRBJ1-4; 8 nucleotides line up with TRBD1. This CDR3 is 14 amino acids long. The V segment lost 4 bases and the J segment 6 bases; nucleotides outside the gene matches: 4. Germline CDR1 LNHDA, CDR2 SQIVND (reference sequence). The CDR3 coding sequence is TGTGCCAGTAGTACAACAGGGGGATATGAAAAACTGTTTTTT. This gives the protein CASSTTGGYEKLFF. The whole variable domain, filled in from reference TRBV19 and TRBJ1-4, reads DGGITQSPKYLFRKEGQNVTLSCEQNLNHDAMYWYRQDPGQGLRLIYYSQIVNDFQKGDIAEGYSVSREKKESFPLTVTSAQKNPTAFYLCASSTTGGYEKLFFGSGTQLSVL.

J is TRBJ2-2 and V is TRBV6-1; tentative D call: TRBD1 (6 bases). Per germline, CDR1 MNHNS and CDR2 SASEGT. The CDR3 is 14 residues long. Deletions cut 8 bases from V and 5 bases from J, with 15 bases between. This chain's CDR3 is CASCGQRSTGELFF. As DNA, the CDR3 is TGTGCCAGCTGCGGACAGCGATCGACCGGGGAGCTGTTTTTT.